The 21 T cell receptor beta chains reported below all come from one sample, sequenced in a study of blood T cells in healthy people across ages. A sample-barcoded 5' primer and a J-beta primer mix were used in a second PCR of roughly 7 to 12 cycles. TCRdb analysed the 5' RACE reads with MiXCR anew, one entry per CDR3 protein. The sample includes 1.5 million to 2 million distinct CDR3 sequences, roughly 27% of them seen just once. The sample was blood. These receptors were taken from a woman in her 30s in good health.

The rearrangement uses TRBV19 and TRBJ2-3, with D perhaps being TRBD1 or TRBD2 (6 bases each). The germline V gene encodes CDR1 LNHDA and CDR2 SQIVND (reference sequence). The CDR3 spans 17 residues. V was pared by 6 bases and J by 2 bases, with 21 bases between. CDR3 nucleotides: TGTGCCAGTAGCTTCGACGGGGGCAGATCCTTCACAGATACGCAGTATTTT. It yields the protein CASSFDGGRSFTDTQYF.

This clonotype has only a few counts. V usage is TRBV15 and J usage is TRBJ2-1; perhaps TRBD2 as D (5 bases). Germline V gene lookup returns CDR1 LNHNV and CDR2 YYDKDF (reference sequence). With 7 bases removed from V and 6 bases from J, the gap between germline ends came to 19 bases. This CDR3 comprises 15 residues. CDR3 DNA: TGTGCCACCAACAAAGACGGGGAGCGTCGCAATGAGCAGTTCTTC. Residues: CATNKDGERRNEQFF.

The CDR3 sequence is CASRILNENEQFF. Written as DNA, the CDR3 is TGCGCCAGCAGAATTCTCAATGAAAATGAGCAGTTCTTC. This chain uses TRBV5-1 with TRBJ2-1; D unresolved. The CDR3 length is 13 residues. Germline CDR1 and CDR2: SGHRS and YFSETQ. The ends were cut back, 5 bases at V and 7 bases at J, with 13 bases in the middle.

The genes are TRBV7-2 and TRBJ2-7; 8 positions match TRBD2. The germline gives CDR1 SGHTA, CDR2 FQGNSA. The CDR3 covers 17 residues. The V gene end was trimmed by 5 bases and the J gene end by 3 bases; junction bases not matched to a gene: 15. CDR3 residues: CASSLRRRAGALYEQYF. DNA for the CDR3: TGTGCCAGCAGCCTCCGTCGGCGAGCGGGAGCCCTCTACGAGCAGTACTTC.

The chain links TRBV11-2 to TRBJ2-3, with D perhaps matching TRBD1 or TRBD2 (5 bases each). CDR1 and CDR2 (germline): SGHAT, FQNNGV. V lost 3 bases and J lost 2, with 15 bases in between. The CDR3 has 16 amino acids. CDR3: CASSLGTLSNTDTQYF. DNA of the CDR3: TGTGCCAGCAGCTTGGGGACCCTCTCTAACACAGATACGCAGTATTTT.

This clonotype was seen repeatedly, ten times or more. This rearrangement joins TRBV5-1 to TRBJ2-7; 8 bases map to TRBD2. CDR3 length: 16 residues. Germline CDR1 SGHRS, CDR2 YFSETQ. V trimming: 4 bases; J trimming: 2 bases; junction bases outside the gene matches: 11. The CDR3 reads CASSVPSGPIPYEQYF. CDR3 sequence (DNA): TGCGCCAGCAGCGTACCTAGCGGGCCTATCCCCTACGAGCAGTACTTC.

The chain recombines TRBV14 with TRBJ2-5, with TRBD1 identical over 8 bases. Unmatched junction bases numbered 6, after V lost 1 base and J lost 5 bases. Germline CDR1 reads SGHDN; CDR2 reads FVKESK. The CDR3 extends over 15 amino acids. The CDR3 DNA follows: TGTGCCAGCAGCCAAGGACGGGACAGGATGGAGACCCAGTACTTC. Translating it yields CASSQGRDRMETQYF.

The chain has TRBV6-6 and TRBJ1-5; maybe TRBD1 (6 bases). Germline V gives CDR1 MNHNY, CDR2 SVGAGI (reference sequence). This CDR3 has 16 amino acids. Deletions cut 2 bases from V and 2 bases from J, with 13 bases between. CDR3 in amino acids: CASSYGNRVRNQPQHF. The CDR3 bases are TGTGCCAGCAGTTACGGCAACAGGGTCCGCAATCAGCCCCAGCATTTT.

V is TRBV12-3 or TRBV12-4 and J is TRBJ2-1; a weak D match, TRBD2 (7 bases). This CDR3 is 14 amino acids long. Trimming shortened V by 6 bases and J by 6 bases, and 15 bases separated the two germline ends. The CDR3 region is CASRGAGTTNEQFF. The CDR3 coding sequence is TGTGCCAGCAGGGGGGCCGGGACTACCAATGAGCAGTTCTTC.

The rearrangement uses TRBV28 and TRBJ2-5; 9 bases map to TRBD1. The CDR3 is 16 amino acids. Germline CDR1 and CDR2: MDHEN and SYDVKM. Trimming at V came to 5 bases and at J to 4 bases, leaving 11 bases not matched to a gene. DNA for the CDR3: TGTGCCAGCAGTCCTCAGACGGGACAGGGAGGAGAGACCCAGTACTTC. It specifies CASSPQTGQGGETQYF.

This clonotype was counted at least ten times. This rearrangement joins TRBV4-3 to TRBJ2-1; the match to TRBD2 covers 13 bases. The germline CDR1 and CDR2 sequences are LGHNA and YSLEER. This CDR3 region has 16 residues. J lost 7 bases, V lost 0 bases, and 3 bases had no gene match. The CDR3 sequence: CASSQDALAGGNEQFF. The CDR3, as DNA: TGCGCCAGCAGCCAAGATGCACTAGCGGGAGGGAATGAGCAGTTCTTC.

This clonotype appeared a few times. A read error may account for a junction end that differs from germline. CDR3 region: CSVYIQGAYSYTF. The CDR3 DNA sequence: TGCAGCGTGTATATACAGGGAGCCTATAGCTACACCTTC. The rearrangement links TRBV29-1 to TRBJ1-2, with D possibly being TRBD1 (6 bases). Germline assignment: CDR1 SQVTM and CDR2 ANQGSEA. The CDR3 loop spans 13 amino acids.

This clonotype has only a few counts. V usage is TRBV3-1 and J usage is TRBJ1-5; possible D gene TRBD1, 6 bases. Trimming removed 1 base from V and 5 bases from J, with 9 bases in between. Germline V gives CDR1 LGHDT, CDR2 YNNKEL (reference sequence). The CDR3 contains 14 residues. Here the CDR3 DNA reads TGTGCCAGCAGCCAAGGGACAGTGGATCAGCCCCAGCATTTT. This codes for CASSQGTVDQPQHF.

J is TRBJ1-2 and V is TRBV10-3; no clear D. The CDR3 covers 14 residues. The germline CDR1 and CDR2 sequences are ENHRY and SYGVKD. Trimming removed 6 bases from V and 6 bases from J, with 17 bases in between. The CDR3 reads CAISVTPEGDGYTF. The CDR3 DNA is TGTGCCATCAGCGTCACCCCTGAGGGAGATGGCTACACCTTC.

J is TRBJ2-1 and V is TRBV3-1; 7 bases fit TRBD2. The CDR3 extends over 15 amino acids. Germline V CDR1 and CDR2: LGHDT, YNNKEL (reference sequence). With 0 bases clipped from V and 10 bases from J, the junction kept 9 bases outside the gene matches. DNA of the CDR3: TGTGCCAGCAGCCAAGAGGGGGGGTTCTATGCCGAGCAGTTCTTC. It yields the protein CASSQEGGFYAEQFF.

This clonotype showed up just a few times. DNA for the CDR3: TGTGCCAGCAGCTTATCTGCCGGGTCGCAAGACGAGCAGTACTTC. It specifies CASSLSAGSQDEQYF. This chain uses TRBV7-3 with TRBJ2-7; D is uncertain. Germline V CDR1 and CDR2: SGHTA, FQGTGA. The CDR3 has 15 residues. Between the trimmed V and J ends, which lost 2 bases and 5 bases, there was a span of 16 bases.

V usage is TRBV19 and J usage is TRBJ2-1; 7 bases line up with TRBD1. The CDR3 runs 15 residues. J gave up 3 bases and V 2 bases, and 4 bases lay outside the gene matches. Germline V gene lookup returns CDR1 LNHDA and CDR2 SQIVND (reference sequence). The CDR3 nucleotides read TGTGCCAGTAGTATACCGGACAGGCGCTACAATGAGCAGTTCTTC. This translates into CASSIPDRRYNEQFF. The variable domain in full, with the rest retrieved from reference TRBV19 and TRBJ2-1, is DGGITQSPKYLFRKEGQNVTLSCEQNLNHDAMYWYRQDPGQGLRLIYYSQIVNDFQKGDIAEGYSVSREKKESFPLTVTSAQKNPTAFYLCASSIPDRRYNEQFFGPGTRLTVL.

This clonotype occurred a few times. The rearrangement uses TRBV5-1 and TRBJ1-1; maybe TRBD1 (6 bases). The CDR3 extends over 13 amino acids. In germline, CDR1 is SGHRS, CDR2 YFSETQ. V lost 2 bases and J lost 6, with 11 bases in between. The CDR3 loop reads CASSFSKGAEAFF. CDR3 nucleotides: TGCGCCAGCAGCTTTTCTAAGGGGGCTGAAGCTTTCTTT.

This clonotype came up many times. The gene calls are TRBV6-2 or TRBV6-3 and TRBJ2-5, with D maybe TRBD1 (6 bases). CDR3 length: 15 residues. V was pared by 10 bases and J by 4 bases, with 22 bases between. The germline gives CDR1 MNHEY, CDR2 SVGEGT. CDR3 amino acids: CAIGDPGHRLETQYF. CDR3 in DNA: TGTGCCATCGGGGACCCGGGACACCGTCTAGAGACCCAGTACTTC.

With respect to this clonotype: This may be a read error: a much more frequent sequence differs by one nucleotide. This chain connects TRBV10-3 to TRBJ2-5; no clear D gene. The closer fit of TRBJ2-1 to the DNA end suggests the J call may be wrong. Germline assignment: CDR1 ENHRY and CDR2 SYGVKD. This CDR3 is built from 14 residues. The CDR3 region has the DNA TGTGCCATCAGTGAAGGAGACCCCCAAGAGACCCAGTTCTTC. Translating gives CAISEGDPQETQFF.

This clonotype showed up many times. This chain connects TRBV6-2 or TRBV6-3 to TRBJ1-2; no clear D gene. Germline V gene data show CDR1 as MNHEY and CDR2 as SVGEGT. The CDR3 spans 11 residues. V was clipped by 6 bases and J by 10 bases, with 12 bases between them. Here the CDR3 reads CASSIRTAYTF. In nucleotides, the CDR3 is TGTGCCAGCAGCATAAGGACGGCCTACACCTTC.